This record concerns one T cell receptor (beta chain) sequence. Its specificity is not known. V lost 1 base, J lost 8 bases, and 11 bases lay in between. Per germline, CDR1 MNHNS and CDR2 SASEGT. This CDR3 contains 13 residues. This entry is derived from a study of a mutant IDH1 vaccine in newly diagnosed glioma. Study summary: Vaccines were begun 4-6 weeks after radiotherapy alone, or with temozolomide cycles. Points from the study as a whole: Patients mounted vaccine-induced immune responses in almost 95% of cases.

The time point is: week 47, end of study. In the vaccine, a single dose held 300 ug of the mutant IDH1 20-mer peptide, along with topical imiquimod. Repertoires were generated with immunoSEQ multiplex PCR, while TCRdb's copy carries only in-frame clones and drops some. The sample holds about 35,000 clones, 80% to 90% seen once. This receptor was identified in a woman younger than 45 with glioma. The source was PBMCs, collected from a glioma patient whose treatment included an IDH1 peptide vaccine. This chain uses TRBV6-1 with TRBJ1-2; D not certain. CDR3 bases: TGTGCCAGCAGTGAAGGGGCAGACGGGGGCTACACCTTC. Its translation: CASSEGADGGYTF.